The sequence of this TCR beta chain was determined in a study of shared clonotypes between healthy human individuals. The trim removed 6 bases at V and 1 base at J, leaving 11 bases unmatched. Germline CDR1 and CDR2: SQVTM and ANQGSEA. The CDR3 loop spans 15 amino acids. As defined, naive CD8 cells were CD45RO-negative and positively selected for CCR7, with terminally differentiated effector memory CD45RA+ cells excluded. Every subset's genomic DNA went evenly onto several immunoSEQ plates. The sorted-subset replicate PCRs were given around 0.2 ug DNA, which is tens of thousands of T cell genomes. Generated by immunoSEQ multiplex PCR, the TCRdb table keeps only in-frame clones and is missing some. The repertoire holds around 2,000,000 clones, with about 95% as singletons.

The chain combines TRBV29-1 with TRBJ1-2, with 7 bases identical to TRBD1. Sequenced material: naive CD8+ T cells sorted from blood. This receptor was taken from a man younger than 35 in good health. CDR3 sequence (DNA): TGCAGCGTCAACGGGGGAGGGGGCAGTAACTATGGCTACACCTTC. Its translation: CSVNGGGGSNYGYTF.